This TCR beta chain was captured in a study of neurological immune-mediated disorders. General study results and limits: Private repertoires in all groups were suggested by the finding that expanded clones across subjects shared no CDR3 amino acid sequences.

This CDR3 has 14 amino acids. The germline V gene encodes CDR1 DFQATT and CDR2 SNEGSKA (reference sequence). Trimming removed 0 bases from V and 5 bases from J; junction bases left unmatched: 5. This clonotype was detected many times. Its antigen is undetermined. TCRdb re-derived calls from the 5' RACE reads in MiXCR, one entry per CDR3 protein. The table has more than 35,000 distinct CDR3 sequences, nearly 6.5% seen once. The V gene is TRBV20-1, the J gene TRBJ2-5; 8 bases are shared with TRBD1. This receptor was taken from a middle-aged woman in good health. The material sequenced was CD4+ T cells from blood. CDR3 region: CSAREGRGLETQYF. The CDR3 nucleotides read TGCAGTGCTAGAGAAGGCAGGGGGCTCGAGACCCAGTACTTC.